These 27 T cell receptor beta chains originate from one sample sequenced in a study of blood T cell repertoires in COVID-19. Profiling relied on immunoSEQ multiplex PCR, and the TCRdb table lists in-frame clones only, not all of them. The sample has tens of thousands of clones; around 87% are singletons. The specimen sequenced was peripheral blood. The source of these receptors is a woman in her fifties or sixties with acute or convalescent COVID-19.

The rearrangement joins TRBV10-3 to TRBJ2-6; D possibly corresponds to TRBD1 (6 bases). The CDR3 runs 18 residues. Trimming removed 3 bases from V and 2 bases from J, with 17 bases in between. CDR1 and CDR2 (germline): ENHRY, SYGVKD. In DNA form, the CDR3 reads TGTGCCATCAGTGATCGACAGGCCACACGCCCTGGGGCCAACGTCCTGACTTTC. It specifies CAISDRQATRPGANVLTF.

The V call is TRBV18, the J call TRBJ1-2; maybe TRBD1 (5 bases). This CDR3 region has 14 residues. V was shortened by 0 bases and J by 8 bases, with 13 bases between the two germline ends. Germline values: CDR1 KGHSH, CDR2 LQKENI. The DNA of the CDR3 is TGTGCCAGCTCACCACCAACCAGGGTAGGAGGCTACACCTTC. Residues: CASSPPTRVGGYTF.

The genes are TRBV6-6 and TRBJ2-3; 8 nucleotides line up with TRBD2. This CDR3 has 15 amino acids. V gave up 4 bases and J gave up 4 bases; unmatched junction bases: 7. Per germline, CDR1 MNHNY and CDR2 SVGAGI (reference sequence). The CDR3 DNA reads TGTGCCAGCAGTTTACTGGGACTAGACTCAGATACGCAGTATTTT. It codes for CASSLLGLDSDTQYF.

The chain couples TRBV29-1 to TRBJ1-1; perhaps TRBD1 as D (6 bases). CDR1 and CDR2 from the germline V gene are SQVTM and ANQGSEA. The CDR3 has 13 residues. V lost 4 bases and J lost 1, with 10 bases in between. CDR3 in amino acids: CSVAGRGNTEAFF. The CDR3 nucleotides read TGCAGCGTTGCCGGCAGGGGGAACACTGAAGCTTTCTTT.

The chain links TRBV7-9 to TRBJ2-1; a possible D gene is TRBD1 (6 bases). V shed 5 bases and J shed 2 bases, with 13 bases lying between them. The CDR3 length is 15 residues. CDR1 SEHNR and CDR2 FQNEAQ come from the germline V gene (reference sequence). The CDR3 DNA reads as TGTGCCAGCAGCCCCACGGACAGTCCCTACAATGAGCAGTTCTTC. Protein product: CASSPTDSPYNEQFF.

This rearrangement joins TRBV7-2 to TRBJ1-4; TRBD1 might be the D (6 bases). This CDR3 is 15 amino acids long. V dropped 5 bases and J dropped 3 bases, with 13 bases sitting between them. Looked up from germline, CDR1 is SGHTA and CDR2 is FQGNSA. The CDR3 spells CASSLQGSSNEKLFF. CDR3 nucleotide sequence: TGTGCCAGCAGCCTCCAGGGGAGCTCTAATGAAAAACTGTTTTTT.

The CDR3 region has the DNA TGTGCCAGCAACGACCTGCGCCCTGGGGGCATCGGGACCGGGGAGCTGTTTTTT. It is translated as CASNDLRPGGIGTGELFF. The chain uses TRBV5-6 and TRBJ2-2; D may be TRBD1 (6 bases). From germline, CDR1 is SGHDT and CDR2 YYEEEE. The V end was cut by 6 bases, the J end by 5 bases, with 26 bases between. The CDR3 covers 18 residues.

J is TRBJ1-2 and V is TRBV21-1; TRBD1, the table's D call, lacks a check against the DNA. TRBV21-1 is a pseudogene locus. The CDR3 loop spans 15 amino acids. The CDR3: CASSTSTGGYYGYTF. The CDR3 DNA is TGTGCCAGCAGCACGAGTACAGGGGGCTACTATGGCTACACCTTC.

V usage is TRBV7-2 and J usage is TRBJ2-5; TRBD2 matches at 8 bases. The ends lost 2 bases at V and 1 base at J; junction bases unmatched: 9. Looked up from germline, CDR1 is SGHTA and CDR2 is FQGNSA. The CDR3 extends over 17 amino acids. CDR3: CASSLFPSGQPQETQYF. CDR3 nucleotide sequence: TGTGCCAGCAGCTTATTCCCTAGCGGGCAACCCCAAGAGACCCAGTACTTC.

This clone has only one observation. The chain joins TRBV2 to TRBJ2-6; the D is unclear. Germline CDR1 SNHLY, CDR2 FYNNEI. Trimming left V 5 bases short and J 0 bases short, with 5 bases between. This CDR3 region has 14 residues. CDR3 in DNA: TGTGCCAGCAGTTACATCTCTGGGGCCAACGTCCTGACTTTC. Amino acid sequence: CASSYISGANVLTF. Full variable domain (remainder filled in from reference TRBV2 and TRBJ2-6): EPEVTQTPSHQVTQMGQEVILRCVPISNHLYFYWYRQILGQKVEFLVSFYNNEISEKSEIFDDQFSVERPDGSNFTLKIRSTKLEDSAMYFCASSYISGANVLTFGAGSRLTVL.

This chain uses TRBV18 with TRBJ1-5; TRBD1 matches 10 bases. The CDR3 is 16 residues long. V dropped 5 bases and J dropped 5; count of bases not matched to a gene: 9. CDR1 is KGHSH and CDR2 is LQKENI in the germline V gene. The CDR3 region is CASSRVAGTGDQPQHF. The CDR3 DNA reads TGTGCCAGCTCAAGGGTTGCCGGGACAGGGGATCAGCCCCAGCATTTT.

The chain couples TRBV7-3 to TRBJ2-1, with 12 bases that match TRBD1. V was clipped by 2 bases and J by 6 bases; unmatched bases: 8. The CDR3 loop spans 17 amino acids. In germline, CDR1 is SGHTA, CDR2 FQGTGA. CDR3 amino acids: CASSLSSGTGGSNEQFF. The DNA of the CDR3 is TGTGCCAGCAGCTTATCCTCGGGGACAGGGGGCTCCAATGAGCAGTTCTTC.

The V gene is TRBV9, the J gene TRBJ1-2; no definite D call. There are 12 residues in the CDR3. Germline-derived CDR1 and CDR2 are SGDLS and YYNGEE. The V end was cut by 4 bases, the J end by 6 bases, with 10 bases between. The CDR3 region has the DNA TGTGCCAGCAGCAGGGAGGAGGATGGCTACACCTTC. Translation gives CASSREEDGYTF.

This chain uses TRBV5-8 with TRBJ2-1; D is unclear. This CDR3 has 15 residues. Trimming shortened V by 3 bases and J by 4 bases, and 14 bases separated the two germline ends. CDR1 SGHTS and CDR2 YDEGEE come from the germline V gene. CDR3 in DNA: TGTGCCAGCAGCTCCACCCTTGACGGGTACAATGAGCAGTTCTTC. This gives the protein CASSSTLDGYNEQFF.

This rearrangement joins TRBV3-1 (or the pseudogene TRBV3-2) to TRBJ1-2, with D unresolved. Between the trimmed V and J ends, which lost 0 bases and 9 bases, there was a span of 11 bases. The CDR3 contains 13 residues. The germline V gene encodes CDR1 LGHDT and CDR2 YNNKEL (reference sequence). This CDR3 is CASSQDKGGRYTF. The CDR3 DNA reads TGTGCCAGCAGCCAAGATAAGGGAGGGCGCTACACCTTC.

The gene calls are TRBV4-3 and TRBJ2-1; the match to TRBD2 covers 8 bases. After removal of 4 bases from V and 2 bases from J, the junction contained 16 bases not matched to a gene. The CDR3 is 19 residues long. The germline CDR1 and CDR2 sequences are LGHNA and YSLEER. The CDR3 nucleotides are TGCGCCAGCAGCCCTCGTCCGGAAGCGGGAGAGGTGGCCTACAATGAGCAGTTCTTC. Protein product: CASSPRPEAGEVAYNEQFF.

This chain uses TRBV7-2 with TRBJ2-1, with 9 positions matching TRBD2. Per germline, CDR1 SGHTA and CDR2 FQGNSA. V lost 4 bases to trimming and J lost 9 bases; unmatched junction nucleotides: 13. This CDR3 comprises 16 residues. CDR3 coding DNA: TGTGCCAGCAGCTCGATCAATATTTATAGCGGGGGTGAGCAGTTCTTC. Its translation: CASSSINIYSGGEQFF.

Only one count was recorded for this clone. This sequence joins TRBV9 and TRBJ2-2; D might be TRBD2 (6 bases). The CDR3 sequence is 15 residues long. Trimming took off 0 bases at V and 2 bases at J, with 8 bases between the two ends. CDR1 is SGDLS, CDR2 YYNGEE, per germline. CDR3 amino acids: CASSVGGVNTGELFF. The CDR3, as DNA: TGTGCCAGCAGCGTAGGGGGGGTTAACACCGGGGAGCTGTTTTTT.

The chain combines TRBV2 with TRBJ2-3; TRBD2 matches at 11 bases. V shed 4 bases, J shed 0 bases, and the junction held 6 bases outside the gene matches. This CDR3 comprises 17 residues. CDR1 and CDR2 (germline): SNHLY, FYNNEI. The CDR3: CASSGLAGRSSTDTQYF. The DNA for the CDR3 is TGTGCCAGCAGTGGACTAGCGGGGAGATCTAGCACAGATACGCAGTATTTT. Filled out from reference TRBV2 and TRBJ2-3, the complete variable domain reads EPEVTQTPSHQVTQMGQEVILRCVPISNHLYFYWYRQILGQKVEFLVSFYNNEISEKSEIFDDQFSVERPDGSNFTLKIRSTKLEDSAMYFCASSGLAGRSSTDTQYFGPGTRLTVL.

The chain employs TRBV2 and TRBJ1-2; a possible D gene is TRBD1 (6 bases). The CDR3 is made up of 15 amino acids. The germline gives CDR1 SNHLY, CDR2 FYNNEI. Trimming stripped 0 bases from V and 4 bases from J, with 12 bases between. CDR3 DNA sequence: TGTGCCAGCAGTGAAGCTCGACAGGATGGCTATGGCTACACCTTC. Residues: CASSEARQDGYGYTF.

The chain is built from TRBV9 and TRBJ1-3; D not resolved. The CDR3 runs to 16 residues. The ends were cut back, 4 bases at V and 0 bases at J, with 14 bases in the middle. Germline lookup yields CDR1 SGDLS and CDR2 YYNGEE. The CDR3: CASSPGSSSSGNTIYF. CDR3 coding DNA: TGTGCCAGCAGCCCCGGGTCCTCAAGCTCTGGAAACACCATATATTTT.

The chain uses TRBV2 and TRBJ2-1; 7 bases are a match to TRBD2. Germline CDR1 is SNHLY and CDR2 is FYNNEI. The CDR3 covers 14 residues. V was clipped by 6 bases and J by 1 base; unmatched bases: 3. CDR3 loop: CASSWGGSYNEQFF. Here the CDR3 DNA reads TGTGCCAGCAGCTGGGGGGGATCCTACAATGAGCAGTTCTTC.

The V and J genes are TRBV10-1 and TRBJ2-2; no definite D call. V was shortened by 0 bases and J by 6 bases, with 8 bases between the two germline ends. Per the germline V gene, CDR1 is WNHNN and CDR2 is SYGVQD (reference sequence). This CDR3 contains 14 residues. This CDR3 reads CASSESAGAGELFF. The CDR3 DNA reads as TGCGCCAGCAGTGAGTCGGCAGGCGCCGGGGAGCTGTTTTTT.

CDR3 protein: CASYSQLNTEAFF. CDR3 bases: TGCGCCAGCTACAGCCAACTGAACACTGAAGCTTTCTTT. The V gene is TRBV4-1, the J gene TRBJ1-1; D is unclear. Germline loops: CDR1 MGHRA, CDR2 YSYEKL. V lost 8 bases and J 0 bases, leaving 10 bases between the germline ends. The CDR3 is 13 amino acids.

The chain carries TRBV25-1 and TRBJ2-7, with a tentative D call TRBD2 (5 bases). Germline CDR1 reads MGHDK; CDR2 reads SYGVNS. V was clipped by 4 bases and J by 7 bases, with 14 bases between them. The CDR3 loop spans 13 amino acids. The CDR3 coding sequence is TGTGCCAGCAGTGGAGGGCGAGAATGGGAGCAGTACGTC. Protein sequence: CASSGGREWEQYV.

The V call is TRBV5-1, the J call TRBJ2-1, with TRBD1 matching over 10 bases. The trim removed 0 bases at V and 5 bases at J, leaving 5 bases unmatched. Looked up from germline, CDR1 is SGHRS and CDR2 is YFSETQ. The CDR3 contains 16 residues. CDR3 protein: CASSLGGQGLDNEQFF. The CDR3, as DNA: TGCGCCAGCAGCTTGGGGGGACAGGGGCTCGACAATGAGCAGTTCTTC.

This clone was recorded once. The J gene is TRBJ1-2, the V gene TRBV5-1; D possibly corresponds to TRBD1 (5 bases). Trimming pared 0 bases from V and 2 bases from J, leaving 17 bases between. CDR1 and CDR2 (germline): SGHRS, YFSETQ. This CDR3 comprises 17 residues. CDR3 loop: CASSLDGRVSGNYGYTF. The CDR3 DNA reads TGCGCCAGCAGCTTGGACGGCAGGGTATCCGGAAACTATGGCTACACCTTC.